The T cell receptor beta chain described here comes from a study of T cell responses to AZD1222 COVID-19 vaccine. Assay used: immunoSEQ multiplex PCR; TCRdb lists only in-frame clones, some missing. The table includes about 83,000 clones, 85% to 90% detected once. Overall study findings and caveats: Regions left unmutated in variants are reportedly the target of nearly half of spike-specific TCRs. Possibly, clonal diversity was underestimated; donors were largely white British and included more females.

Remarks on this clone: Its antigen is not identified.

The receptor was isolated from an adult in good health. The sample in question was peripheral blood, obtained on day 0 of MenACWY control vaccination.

The CDR3 DNA reads TGTGCCAGCAGCTTTAGGGGGAGCGGGGAGCTGTTTTTT. This translates into CASSFRGSGELFF. The chain carries TRBV7-2 and TRBJ2-2; tentatively, D is TRBD1 (6 bases). This CDR3 region has 13 residues. From germline, CDR1 is SGHTA and CDR2 FQGNSA. Trimming stripped 3 bases from V and 7 bases from J, with 9 bases between.